Listed here is a single TCR beta chain. The sample comes from a study of early T cells in non-severe SARS-CoV-2 infection. TCRdb fed the 5' RACE reads into MiXCR, producing one record per CDR3 protein. The repertoire has about 110,000 distinct CDR3 sequences, about an eighth of them found once; the top ten carry 3.1%. Trimming removed 6 bases from V and 0 bases from J, with 6 bases in between. The CDR3 covers 13 residues. Germline loops: CDR1 MNHEY, CDR2 SVGAGI. This TCR came from an adult who was a healthcare worker with PCR-confirmed SARS-CoV-2 infection or an uninfected control (not recorded which). The V and J genes are TRBV6-5 and TRBJ2-1; D unclear. Sequencing input: whole blood. CDR3: CASSPASYNEQFF. CDR3 coding DNA: TGTGCCAGCAGCCCAGCCTCCTACAATGAGCAGTTCTTC.